This T cell receptor (beta chain) was retrieved from a study of blood T cell repertoires in COVID-19. Overall study context: The study drew acute and convalescent COVID-19 samples from the United States, Italy and Spain.

Everyone who took part was roughly 18 to 89 years old, and they came from about 25 US areas. Cohorts were determined from participant-reported clinical history. In the original processing: Reference gene primer amplification yielded estimated nucleated cell counts. Assay used: immunoSEQ multiplex PCR; TCRdb lists only in-frame clones, some missing. The V and J calls and clone size come from that table; D and trimming were worked out from the DNA. Among some 500,000 clones listed, roughly 88% were seen once. The CDR3 covers 16 residues. From germline, CDR1 is PRHDT and CDR2 FYEKMQ (reference sequence). Trimming removed 4 bases at V and 4 bases at J, with 16 bases between.

The sequenced material came from PBMCs or T cells enriched from blood (not recorded which). The chain employs TRBV13 and TRBJ2-2, with a possible D match to TRBD2 (7 bases). The clonotype originates from a middle-aged woman who had recovered from COVID-19. Here the CDR3 reads CASSSKGGLGTGELFF. The CDR3 nucleotides read TGTGCCAGCAGCTCTAAGGGGGGGCTAGGCACCGGGGAGCTGTTTTTT.